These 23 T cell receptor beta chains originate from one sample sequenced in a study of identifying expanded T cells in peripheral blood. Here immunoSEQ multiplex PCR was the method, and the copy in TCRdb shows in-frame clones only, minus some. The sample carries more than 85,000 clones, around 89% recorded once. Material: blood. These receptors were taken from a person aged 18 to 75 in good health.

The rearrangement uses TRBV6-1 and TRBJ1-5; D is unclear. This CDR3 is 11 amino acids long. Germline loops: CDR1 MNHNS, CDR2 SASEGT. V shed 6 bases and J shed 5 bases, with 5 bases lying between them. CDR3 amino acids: CASSWDQPQHF. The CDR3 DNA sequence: TGTGCCAGCAGCTGGGATCAGCCCCAGCATTTT.

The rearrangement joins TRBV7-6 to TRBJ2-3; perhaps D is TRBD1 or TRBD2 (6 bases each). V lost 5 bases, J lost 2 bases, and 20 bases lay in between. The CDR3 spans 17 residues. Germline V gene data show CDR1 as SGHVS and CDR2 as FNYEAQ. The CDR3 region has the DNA TGTGCCAGCAGCCCCCGGTTGAGGGGGGACTTCACAGATACGCAGTATTTT. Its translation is CASSPRLRGDFTDTQYF.

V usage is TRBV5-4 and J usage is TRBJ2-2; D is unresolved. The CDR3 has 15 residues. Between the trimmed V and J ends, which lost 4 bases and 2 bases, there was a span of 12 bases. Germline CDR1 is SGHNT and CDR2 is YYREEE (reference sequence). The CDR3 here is CASSHGSKNTGELFF. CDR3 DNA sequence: TGTGCCAGCAGCCACGGCAGTAAAAACACCGGGGAGCTGTTTTTT.

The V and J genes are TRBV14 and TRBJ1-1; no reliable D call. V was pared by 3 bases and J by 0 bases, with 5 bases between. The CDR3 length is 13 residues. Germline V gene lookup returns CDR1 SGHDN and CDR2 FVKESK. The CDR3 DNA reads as TGTGCCAGCAGCCAGTTGATGAACACTGAAGCTTTCTTT. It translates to CASSQLMNTEAFF.

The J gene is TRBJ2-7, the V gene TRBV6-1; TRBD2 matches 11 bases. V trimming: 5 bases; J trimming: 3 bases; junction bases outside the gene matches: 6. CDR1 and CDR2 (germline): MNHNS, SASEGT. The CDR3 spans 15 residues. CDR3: CASSSGTSGYYEQYF. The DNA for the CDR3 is TGTGCCAGCAGTAGCGGGACTAGCGGATACTACGAGCAGTACTTC.

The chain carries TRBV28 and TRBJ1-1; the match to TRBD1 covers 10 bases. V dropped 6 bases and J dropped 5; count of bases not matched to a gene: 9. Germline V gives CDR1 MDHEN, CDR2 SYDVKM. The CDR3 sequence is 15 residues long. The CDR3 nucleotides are TGTGCCAGCAGCCTGACAGGGGGCGTGTGGACTGAAGCTTTCTTT. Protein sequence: CASSLTGGVWTEAFF.

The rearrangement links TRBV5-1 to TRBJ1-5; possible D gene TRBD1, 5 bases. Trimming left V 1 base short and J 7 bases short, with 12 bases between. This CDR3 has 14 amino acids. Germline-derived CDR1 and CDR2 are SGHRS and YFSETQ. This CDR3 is CASSLRGEEQPQHF. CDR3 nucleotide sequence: TGCGCCAGCAGCTTGAGGGGCGAGGAACAGCCCCAGCATTTT.

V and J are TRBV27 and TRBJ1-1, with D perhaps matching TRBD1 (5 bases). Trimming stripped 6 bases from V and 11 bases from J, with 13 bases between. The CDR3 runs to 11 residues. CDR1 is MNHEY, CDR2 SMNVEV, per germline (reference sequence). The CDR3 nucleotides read TGTGCCAGCAGGGGGGGGTCGCACGCTTTCTTT. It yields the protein CASRGGSHAFF.

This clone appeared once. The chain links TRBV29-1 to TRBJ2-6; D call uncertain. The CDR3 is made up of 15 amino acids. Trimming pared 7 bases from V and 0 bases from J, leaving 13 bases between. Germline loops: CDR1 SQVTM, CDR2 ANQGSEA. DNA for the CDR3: TGCAGCGCCTATTGGGCAAGCTCTGGGGCCAACGTCCTGACTTTC. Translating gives CSAYWASSGANVLTF.

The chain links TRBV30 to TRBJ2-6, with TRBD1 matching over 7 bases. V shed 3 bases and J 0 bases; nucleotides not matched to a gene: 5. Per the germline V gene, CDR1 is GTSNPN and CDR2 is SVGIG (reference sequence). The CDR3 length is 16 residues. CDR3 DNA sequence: TGTGCCTGGAGGGGGACAGTGGCCTCTGGGGCCAACGTCCTGACTTTC. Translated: CAWRGTVASGANVLTF.

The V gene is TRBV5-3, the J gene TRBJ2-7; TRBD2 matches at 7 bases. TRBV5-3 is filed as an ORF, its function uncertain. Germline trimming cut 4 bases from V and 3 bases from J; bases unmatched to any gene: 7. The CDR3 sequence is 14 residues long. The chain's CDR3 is CARSLQLASYEQYF. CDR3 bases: TGTGCCAGAAGCCTCCAACTAGCGAGCTACGAGCAGTACTTC.

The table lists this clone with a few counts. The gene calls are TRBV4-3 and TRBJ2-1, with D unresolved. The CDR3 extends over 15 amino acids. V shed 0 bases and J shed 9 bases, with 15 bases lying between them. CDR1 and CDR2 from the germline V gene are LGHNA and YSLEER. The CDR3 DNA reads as TGCGCCAGCAGCCAAGAGGGCAGGCCCTTCTCTGAGCAGTTCTTC. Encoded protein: CASSQEGRPFSEQFF.

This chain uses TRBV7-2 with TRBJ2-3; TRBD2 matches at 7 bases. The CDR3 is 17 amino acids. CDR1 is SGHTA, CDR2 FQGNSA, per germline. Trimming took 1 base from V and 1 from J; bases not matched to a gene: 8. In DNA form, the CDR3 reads TGTGCCAGCAGCTTAGTCGGCGGGAGTGGTGGCACAGATACGCAGTATTTT. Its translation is CASSLVGGSGGTDTQYF.

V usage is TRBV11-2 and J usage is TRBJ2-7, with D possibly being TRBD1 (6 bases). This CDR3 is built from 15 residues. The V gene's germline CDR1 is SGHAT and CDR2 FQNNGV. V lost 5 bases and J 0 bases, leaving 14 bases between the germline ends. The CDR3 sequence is CASSLQGTLSYEQYF. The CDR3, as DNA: TGTGCCAGCAGCCTCCAGGGGACCCTCTCCTACGAGCAGTACTTC.

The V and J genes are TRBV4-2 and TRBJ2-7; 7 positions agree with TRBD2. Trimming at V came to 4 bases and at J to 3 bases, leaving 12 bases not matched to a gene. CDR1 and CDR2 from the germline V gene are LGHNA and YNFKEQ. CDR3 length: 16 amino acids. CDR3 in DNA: TGTGCCAGCAGCCCCCTTCTGGCGGGGGACTTCTACGAGCAGTACTTC. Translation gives CASSPLLAGDFYEQYF.

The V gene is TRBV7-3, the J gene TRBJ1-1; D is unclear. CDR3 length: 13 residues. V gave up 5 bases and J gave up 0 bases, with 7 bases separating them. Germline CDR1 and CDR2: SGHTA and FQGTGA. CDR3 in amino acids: CASSLFMNTEAFF. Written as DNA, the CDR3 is TGTGCCAGCAGCCTTTTCATGAACACTGAAGCTTTCTTT.

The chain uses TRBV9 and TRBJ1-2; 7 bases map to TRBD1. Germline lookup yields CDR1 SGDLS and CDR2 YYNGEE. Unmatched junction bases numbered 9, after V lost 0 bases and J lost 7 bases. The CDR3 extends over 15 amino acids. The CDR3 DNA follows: TGTGCCAGCAGCGTAGAGGCAGGGGGGAAGGGTGGCTACACCTTC. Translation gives CASSVEAGGKGGYTF.

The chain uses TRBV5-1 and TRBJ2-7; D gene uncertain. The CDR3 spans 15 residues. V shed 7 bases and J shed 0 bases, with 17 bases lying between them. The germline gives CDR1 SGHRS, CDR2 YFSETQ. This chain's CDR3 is CASRPPGGPSYEQYF. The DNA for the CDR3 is TGCGCCAGCCGACCCCCGGGCGGCCCCTCCTACGAGCAGTACTTC.

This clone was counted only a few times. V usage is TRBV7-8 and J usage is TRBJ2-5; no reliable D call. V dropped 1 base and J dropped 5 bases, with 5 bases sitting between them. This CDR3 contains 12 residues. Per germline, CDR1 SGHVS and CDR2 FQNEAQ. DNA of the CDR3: TGTGCCAGCAGCTTAGGAAGGGAGACCCAGTACTTC. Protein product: CASSLGRETQYF.

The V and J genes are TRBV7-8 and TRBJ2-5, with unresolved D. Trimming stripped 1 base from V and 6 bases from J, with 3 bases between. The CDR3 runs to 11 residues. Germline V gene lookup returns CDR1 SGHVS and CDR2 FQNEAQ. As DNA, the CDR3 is TGTGCCAGCAGCTTAGTGAAGACCCAGTACTTC. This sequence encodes CASSLVKTQYF.

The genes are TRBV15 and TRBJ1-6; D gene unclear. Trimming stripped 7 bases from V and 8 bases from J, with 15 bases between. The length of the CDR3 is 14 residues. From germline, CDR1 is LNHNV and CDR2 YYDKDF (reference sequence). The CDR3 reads CATTIGSFDSPLHF. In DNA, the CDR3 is TGTGCCACCACGATTGGGAGTTTTGATTCACCCCTCCACTTT.

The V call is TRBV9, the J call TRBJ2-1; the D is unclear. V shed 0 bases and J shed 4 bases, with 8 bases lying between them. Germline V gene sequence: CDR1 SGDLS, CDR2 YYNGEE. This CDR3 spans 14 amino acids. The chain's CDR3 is CASSVEGGYNEQFF. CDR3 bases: TGTGCCAGCAGCGTAGAGGGCGGATACAATGAGCAGTTCTTC.

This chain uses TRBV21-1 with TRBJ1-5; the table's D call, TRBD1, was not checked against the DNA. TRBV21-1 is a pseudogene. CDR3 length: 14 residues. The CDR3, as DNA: TGTGCCAGCAGCAAGGGGGCAAAGGTTCAGCCCCAGCATTTT. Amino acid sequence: CASSKGAKVQPQHF.